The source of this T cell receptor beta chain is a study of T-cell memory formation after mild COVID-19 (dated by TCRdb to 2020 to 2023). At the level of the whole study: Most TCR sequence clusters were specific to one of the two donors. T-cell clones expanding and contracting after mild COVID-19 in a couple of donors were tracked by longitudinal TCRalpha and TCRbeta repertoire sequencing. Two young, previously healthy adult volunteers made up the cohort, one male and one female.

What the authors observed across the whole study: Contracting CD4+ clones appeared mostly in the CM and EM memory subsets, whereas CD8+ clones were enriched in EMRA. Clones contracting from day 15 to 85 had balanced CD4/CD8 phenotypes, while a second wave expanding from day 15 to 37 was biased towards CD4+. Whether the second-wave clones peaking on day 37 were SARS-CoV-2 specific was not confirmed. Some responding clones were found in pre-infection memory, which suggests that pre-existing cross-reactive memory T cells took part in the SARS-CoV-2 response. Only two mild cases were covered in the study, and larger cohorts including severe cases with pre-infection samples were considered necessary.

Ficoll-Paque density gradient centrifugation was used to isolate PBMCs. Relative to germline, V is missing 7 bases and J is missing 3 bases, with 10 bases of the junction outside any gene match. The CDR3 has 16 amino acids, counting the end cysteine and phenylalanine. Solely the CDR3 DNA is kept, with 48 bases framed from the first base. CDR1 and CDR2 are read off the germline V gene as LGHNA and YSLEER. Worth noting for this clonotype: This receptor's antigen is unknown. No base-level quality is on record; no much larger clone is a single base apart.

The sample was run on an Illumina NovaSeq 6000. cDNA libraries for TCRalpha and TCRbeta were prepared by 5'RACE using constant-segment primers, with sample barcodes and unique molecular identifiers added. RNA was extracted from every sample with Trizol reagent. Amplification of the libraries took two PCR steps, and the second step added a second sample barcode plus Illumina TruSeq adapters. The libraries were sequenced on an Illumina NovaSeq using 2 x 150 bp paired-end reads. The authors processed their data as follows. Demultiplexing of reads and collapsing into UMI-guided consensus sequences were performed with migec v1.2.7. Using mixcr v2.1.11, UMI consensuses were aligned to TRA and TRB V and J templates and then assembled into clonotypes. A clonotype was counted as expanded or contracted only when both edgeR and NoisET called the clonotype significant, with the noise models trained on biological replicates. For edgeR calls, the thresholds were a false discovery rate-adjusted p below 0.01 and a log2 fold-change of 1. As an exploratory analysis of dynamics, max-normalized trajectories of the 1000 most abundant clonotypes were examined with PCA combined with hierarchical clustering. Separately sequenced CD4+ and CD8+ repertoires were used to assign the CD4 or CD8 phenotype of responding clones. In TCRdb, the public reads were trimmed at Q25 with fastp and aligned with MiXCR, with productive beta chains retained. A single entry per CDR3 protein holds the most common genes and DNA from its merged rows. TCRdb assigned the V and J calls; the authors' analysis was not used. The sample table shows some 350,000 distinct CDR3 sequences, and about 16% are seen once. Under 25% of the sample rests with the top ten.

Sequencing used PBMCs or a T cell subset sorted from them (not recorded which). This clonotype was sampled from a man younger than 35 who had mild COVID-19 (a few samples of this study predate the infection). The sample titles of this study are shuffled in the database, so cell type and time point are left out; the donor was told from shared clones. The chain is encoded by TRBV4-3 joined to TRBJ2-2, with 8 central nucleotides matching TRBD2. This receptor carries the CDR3 CASILASGSYTGELFF. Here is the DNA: TGCGCCAGCATACTGGCTAGCGGGTCATACACCGGGGAGCTGTTTTTT.